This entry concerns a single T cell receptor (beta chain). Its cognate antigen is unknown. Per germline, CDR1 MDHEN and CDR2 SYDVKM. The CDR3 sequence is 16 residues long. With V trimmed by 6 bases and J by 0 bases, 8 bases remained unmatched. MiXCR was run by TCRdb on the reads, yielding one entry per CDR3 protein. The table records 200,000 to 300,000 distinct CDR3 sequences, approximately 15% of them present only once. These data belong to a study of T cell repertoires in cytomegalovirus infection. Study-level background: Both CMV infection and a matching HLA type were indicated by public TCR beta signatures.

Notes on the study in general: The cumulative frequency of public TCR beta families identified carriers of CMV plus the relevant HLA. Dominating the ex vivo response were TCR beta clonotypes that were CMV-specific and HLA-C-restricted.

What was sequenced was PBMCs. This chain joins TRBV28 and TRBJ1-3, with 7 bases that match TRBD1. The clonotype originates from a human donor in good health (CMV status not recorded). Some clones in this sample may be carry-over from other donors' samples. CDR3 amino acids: CASRWGQLNSGNTIYF. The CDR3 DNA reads TGTGCCAGCAGATGGGGACAGCTAAACTCTGGAAACACCATATATTTT.